A selection of T cell receptor beta chains follows, all from one sample in a study of control samples from healthy donors and cancer patients. Generated by immunoSEQ multiplex PCR, the TCRdb table keeps only in-frame clones and is missing some. The repertoire holds more than 150,000 clones, approximately 90% seen once, with 0.68% in the top ten. Sequencing was performed on blood. The receptors shown here come from a woman younger than 45 in good health. Both conserved end residues are part of each CDR3. D genes are given only for firm matches. Clone sizes are given selectively: once, few, many, or a class where the clone is expanded.

>TRBV27|TRBD2|NA|TRBJ2-3
TGTGCCAGCAGTCCTCGACTAGCGGGAGGCACAGATACGCAGTATTTT
CASSPRLAGGTDTQYF
>TRBV7-8|NA|NA|TRBJ2-5
TGTGCCAGCAGCTTAGAGGCAGGGAAGACGAGGGAGACCCAGTACTTC
CASSLEAGKTRETQYF
>TRBV7-9|TRBD1|NA|TRBJ2-1
TGTGCCAGCAGTCCCAGGGGGCTAGGTGATGAGCAGTTCTTC
CASSPRGLGDEQFF
>TRBV2|NA|NA|TRBJ2-2
TGTGCCAGCAAAACTAACCCCACCGGGGAGCTGTTTTTT
CASKTNPTGELFF
>TRBV28|NA|NA|TRBJ1-1
TGTGCCAGCAGTTTACCAGGGAGGGCTGAAGCTTTCTTT
CASSLPGRAEAFF
>TRBV9|NA|NA|TRBJ2-5
TGTGCCAGCAGCGTAGGATCTCACAGGGGGCGGGAGGGTCGAGAGACCCAGTACTTC
CASSVGSHRGREGRETQYF
>TRBV2|TRBD2|NA|TRBJ2-2
TGTGCCAGCAGAGTGGGCGGGAGTGGTAGCGGGGAGCTGTTTTTT
CASRVGGSGSGELFF
>TRBV6-6|TRBD1|NA|TRBJ2-2
TGTGCCAGCACCCGACAGGGGCACACCGGGGAGCTGTTTTTT
CASTRQGHTGELFF
>TRBV14|NA|NA|TRBJ2-5
TGTGCCAGCAGCCCGAGGACGGGAGAGACCCAGTACTTC
CASSPRTGETQYF
>TRBV2|TRBD1|few|TRBJ1-1
TGTGCCAGCAGTTCACCACAGGGGCTAGCTTTCTTT
CASSSPQGLAFF
>TRBV11-2|NA|NA|TRBJ2-1
TGTGCCAGCAGCTTAGGACCGGGGTCCTACAATGAGCAGTTCTTC
CASSLGPGSYNEQFF
>TRBV6-5|NA|once|TRBJ2-7
TGTGCCAGTACCCGGGACATACTATCCTACGAGCAGTACTTC
CASTRDILSYEQYF
>TRBV7-3|NA|NA|TRBJ2-2
TGTGCCAGCAGCCTAAATCCCGCCGGGGAGCTGTTTTTT
CASSLNPAGELFF
>TRBV19|NA|NA|TRBJ2-6
TGTGCCAGTAGTATCTTAACGTCTGGGGCCAACGTCCTGACTTTC
CASSILTSGANVLTF
>TRBV7-9|TRBD2|NA|TRBJ2-7
TGTGCCAGCAGCTTAGTTGGCTCCAGACTAGCGGGAGGTAAAAACGAGCAGTACTTC
CASSLVGSRLAGGKNEQYF
>TRBV12-5|TRBD1|NA|TRBJ1-1
TGTGCTAGTGGTTCGGGACAGAAGAACACTGAAGCTTTCTTT
CASGSGQKNTEAFF
>TRBV28|NA|NA|TRBJ1-5
TGTGCCAGCAGTTTCGAAGGGACAAGGCGGCCCCAGCATTTT
CASSFEGTRRPQHF
>TRBV7-7|TRBD2|NA|TRBJ2-3
TGTGCTAGCAGCTTAACTAGCGGGCTGGGAGATACGCAGTATTTT
CASSLTSGLGDTQYF
>TRBV9|NA|few|TRBJ1-5
TGTGCCAGCAGCGTAGCGGGTCAGCCCCAGCATTTT
CASSVAGQPQHF
>TRBV18|NA|NA|TRBJ2-7
TGTGCCAGCTCACCAAGCGGTATTGTTCCTCCCTACGAGCAGTACTTC
CASSPSGIVPPYEQYF
>TRBV6-5|TRBD2|NA|TRBJ2-2
TGTGCCAGCAGTTACGGGGGGGAGACCGGGGAGCTGTTTTTT
CASSYGGETGELFF
>TRBV4-1|TRBD2|NA|TRBJ2-1
TGCGCCAGCAGCCACCGACTAGCGGGGTTACACTACAATGAGCAGTTCTTC
CASSHRLAGLHYNEQFF
>TRBV28|TRBD2|NA|TRBJ2-1
TGTGCCAGCACCACCGGCGGGAGTCACATATCAAATGAGCAGTTCTTC
CASTTGGSHISNEQFF
>TRBV3-1/TRBV3-2|NA|NA|TRBJ2-3
TGTGCCAGCAGCCAGATGGCAGGCAAAACGCAGTATTTT
CASSQMAGKTQYF
>TRBV19|NA|NA|TRBJ2-7
TGTGCCAGTAGAGGGAACTACGAGCAGTACTTC
CASRGNYEQYF
>TRBV7-9|TRBD1|few|TRBJ1-2
TGTGCCAGCAGCCTACTCAGGGGGGATGGCTACACCTTC
CASSLLRGDGYTF
>TRBV27|TRBD1|NA|TRBJ2-7
TGTGCCAGCAGACAAGGAGGGACAGGGATTTACGAGCAGTACTTC
CASRQGGTGIYEQYF
>TRBV28|NA|NA|TRBJ1-3
TGTGCCAGCAGTTTATATGGGCGGGGCTCTGGAAACACCATATATTTT
CASSLYGRGSGNTIYF
>TRBV20-1|NA|NA|TRBJ2-1
TGCAGTGCTACGGTTGTCGATGAGCAGTTCTTC
CSATVVDEQFF
>TRBV10-3|NA|NA|TRBJ2-3
TGTGCCATCAGTGAGGGGGCGGGAAGGGGCACAGATACGCAGTATTTT
CAISEGAGRGTDTQYF
>TRBV28|NA|NA|TRBJ1-5
TGTGCCAGCAGAGGAAATAGCAATCAGCCCCAGCATTTT
CASRGNSNQPQHF
>TRBV24-1|NA|NA|TRBJ2-3
TGTGCCACCAGTGAGCCCAGGGGAACGCCAGATACGCAGTATTTT
CATSEPRGTPDTQYF
>TRBV11-2|NA|NA|TRBJ1-6
TGTGCCAGCAGTCCCGAGGCGGACAATTCACCCCTCCACTTT
CASSPEADNSPLHF
>TRBV28|TRBD2|NA|TRBJ2-7
TGTGCCAGCAGTTCCCCTAGCGGGAACTGGGGCGAGCAGTACTTC
CASSSPSGNWGEQYF
>TRBV5-4|NA|NA|TRBJ1-4
TGTGCCAGCAGCTTGGCCGGGACGGGTGAAAAACTGTTTTTT
CASSLAGTGEKLFF
>TRBV24-1|NA|NA|TRBJ2-2
TGTGCCACCAGTGATTTGCAAGGGGGAAATACCGGGGAGCTGTTTTTT
CATSDLQGGNTGELFF
>TRBV2|TRBD1|NA|TRBJ2-7
TGTGCCAGCAGTAGACAGGGACCTTCCTACGAGCAGTACTTC
CASSRQGPSYEQYF
>TRBV18|TRBD1|NA|TRBJ1-5
TGTGCCAGCTCACCACAGGTTCGCCAGGGGGCATCTCAGCCCCAGCATTTT
CASSPQVRQGASQPQHF
>TRBV2|NA|NA|TRBJ2-7
TGTGCCAGCAGTGTAACCGGGACTTACGAGCAGTACTTC
CASSVTGTYEQYF
>TRBV19|TRBD2|NA|TRBJ2-1
TGTGCCAGTAGTATACATTTGGCGGGAGGGCCCGGTGAGCAGTTCTTC
CASSIHLAGGPGEQFF
>TRBV4-1|NA|NA|TRBJ1-4
TGCGCCAGCAGCCGACAGACGGCGGCCACTAATGAAAAACTGTTTTTT
CASSRQTAATNEKLFF
>TRBV6-5|NA|NA|TRBJ1-3
TGTGCCAGCAGTTATCAGGGAGAGGGAAACACCATATATTTT
CASSYQGEGNTIYF
>TRBV4-1|NA|NA|TRBJ2-7
TGCGCCAGCAGCCAAGGAGATGGGACTCCCTACGAGCAGTACTTC
CASSQGDGTPYEQYF
>TRBV15|TRBD2|NA|TRBJ2-3
TGTGCCACCAGCAGAGTACTAGCGGGAGGAGATACGCAGTATTTT
CATSRVLAGGDTQYF
>TRBV2|NA|NA|TRBJ1-5
TGTGCCAGCAGAAATGTGGGCAATCAGCCCCAGCATTTT
CASRNVGNQPQHF
>TRBV7-9|NA|NA|TRBJ2-2
TGTGCCAGCAGCTTACCACCGGCCGGGGAGCTGTTTTTT
CASSLPPAGELFF
>TRBV5-1|NA|NA|TRBJ2-2
TGCGCCAGCAGCTTGGGAAGGGCCAACACCGGGGAGCTGTTTTTT
CASSLGRANTGELFF
>TRBV28|TRBD2|once|TRBJ2-1
TGTGCCAGCAGTTTTTTACTAGCGGGAGGTTATGAGCAGTTCTTC
CASSFLLAGGYEQFF
>TRBV18|NA|NA|TRBJ2-3
TGTGCCAGCTCACCACCGGAGGGATTTAGAACAGATACGCAGTATTTT
CASSPPEGFRTDTQYF
>TRBV4-1|TRBD1|once|TRBJ2-1
TGCGCCAGCAGCCACGACGACAGGGGGCTGTACAATGAGCAGTTCTTC
CASSHDDRGLYNEQFF
>TRBV3-1/TRBV3-2|NA|NA|TRBJ2-7
TGTGCCAGCAGCCCCTTGACGGGGTCCTACGAGCAGTACTTC
CASSPLTGSYEQYF
>TRBV5-6|NA|NA|TRBJ2-7
TGTGCCAGCAGCTTTCCGTCTTCCCAGTACGAGCAGTACTTC
CASSFPSSQYEQYF
>TRBV19|NA|once|TRBJ1-2
TGTGCCAGTCTCTCGACAGTAAACTATGGCTACACCTTC
CASLSTVNYGYTF
>TRBV5-1|TRBD1|once|TRBJ1-5
TGCGCCAGCATCCTTTCCCCTAGACAGGGAGGCAATCAGCCCCAGCATTTT
CASILSPRQGGNQPQHF
>TRBV11-1|NA|NA|TRBJ2-6
TGTGCCAGCAGCCCCACACCGATTCCTGGGGCCAACGTCCTGACTTTC
CASSPTPIPGANVLTF
>TRBV6-6|NA|NA|TRBJ2-1
TGTGCCAGCAGTTACCGGGACTCGTACAATGAGCAGTTCTTC
CASSYRDSYNEQFF
>TRBV3-1/TRBV3-2|NA|once|TRBJ2-2
TGTGCCAGCAGCCGTCTTTGGGGGTCGCACGCGAACACCGGGGAGCTGTTTTTT
CASSRLWGSHANTGELFF
>TRBV27|NA|NA|TRBJ1-5
TGTGCCAGCAGTTTATTCGGCCTCAATCAGCCCCAGCATTTT
CASSLFGLNQPQHF
>TRBV7-9|TRBD2|NA|TRBJ2-7
TGTGCCAGCACCGCGGGGGTCCACGAGCAGTACTTC
CASTAGVHEQYF